These 11 T cell receptor beta chains came from one sample sequenced in a study of cytomegalovirus exposure and HLA in healthy donors. Vbeta (60) and Jbeta (13) primers were used in the PCR. Produced via immunoSEQ multiplex PCR; TCRdb's table is partial and in-frame only. The sample has roughly 200,000 clones, over 70% seen once. Sequencing was carried out using PBMCs. The receptors originated from a male donor in good health and CMV-seronegative.

The chain is built from TRBV5-4 and TRBJ2-7; possible D gene TRBD1, 6 bases. Deletions cut 4 bases from V and 5 bases from J, with 22 bases between. This CDR3 comprises 16 residues. Germline V CDR1 and CDR2: SGHNT, YYREEE (reference sequence). Here the CDR3 reads CASSPLYRDRFHEQYF. Written as DNA, the CDR3 is TGTGCCAGCAGCCCGCTTTACAGGGACCGTTTCCACGAGCAGTACTTC.

A few counts support this clone. The V and J genes are TRBV7-8 and TRBJ2-2; TRBD2 is a possible D gene (5 bases). The germline gives CDR1 SGHVS, CDR2 FQNEAQ. This CDR3 spans 15 amino acids. V shed 5 bases and J shed 5 bases, with 15 bases lying between them. The CDR3 nucleotides read TGTGCCAGCAGCGCGGACTCAATAGGGACCGGGGAGCTGTTTTTT. Its translation: CASSADSIGTGELFF.

The chain is built from TRBV6-5 and TRBJ2-5; D is perhaps TRBD2 (6 bases). V was trimmed by 5 bases and J by 1 base, leaving 14 bases between them. The CDR3 is 15 amino acids. Per the germline V gene, CDR1 is MNHEY and CDR2 is SVGAGI. The CDR3 loop is CASSLQRAPQETQYF. CDR3 DNA: TGTGCCAGCAGTCTTCAGCGGGCTCCCCAAGAGACCCAGTACTTC.

The rearrangement joins TRBV11-2 to TRBJ2-6; no definite D call. Trimming took off 4 bases at V and 0 bases at J, with 4 bases between the two ends. Per the germline V gene, CDR1 is SGHAT and CDR2 is FQNNGV. The CDR3 contains 14 residues. The CDR3 sequence: CASSSYSGANVLTF. The DNA of the CDR3 is TGTGCCAGCAGCTCCTACTCTGGGGCCAACGTCCTGACTTTC.

The chain combines TRBV10-2 with TRBJ2-5, with D uncertain. Gene TRBJ2-7 matches the end of the DNA better, so the J call may be wrong. The CDR3 runs 14 residues. Germline CDR1 and CDR2: WSHSY and SAAADI. In DNA, the CDR3 is TGCGCCAGCAGTGAGTCTTTCGTCGCCTACGAGCAGTACTTC. It yields the protein CASSESFVAYEQYF.

V gene TRBV4-1 combines with J gene TRBJ1-1, with no clear D. Germline assignment: CDR1 MGHRA and CDR2 YSYEKL. The CDR3 loop spans 14 amino acids. Trimming removed 3 bases from V and 6 bases from J, with 14 bases in between. The CDR3 DNA follows: TGCGCCAGCAGCCAGGTACCGGGGAAACCTGAAGCTTTCTTT. This translates into CASSQVPGKPEAFF.

The rearrangement joins TRBV4-1 to TRBJ2-1; 7 bases are a match to TRBD2. The germline gives CDR1 MGHRA, CDR2 YSYEKL. CDR3 length: 18 residues. With V trimmed by 0 bases and J by 0 bases, 8 bases remained unmatched. The CDR3 loop reads CASSQDSSAGPSYNEQFF. The CDR3 nucleotides are TGCGCCAGCAGCCAAGATAGTTCAGCGGGACCCTCCTACAATGAGCAGTTCTTC.

V is TRBV25-1 and J is TRBJ1-5; D remains unclear. The CDR3 consists of 17 residues. Germline lookup yields CDR1 MGHDK and CDR2 SYGVNS. Trimming took 4 bases from V and 1 from J, leaving 17 bases between them. The CDR3 reads CASSGDGEGSSNQPQHF. The CDR3 DNA follows: TGTGCCAGCAGTGGAGACGGCGAGGGATCCAGCAATCAGCCCCAGCATTTT.

The chain employs TRBV30 and TRBJ1-1, with D uncertain. This CDR3 region has 11 residues. V was clipped by 0 bases and J by 10 bases, with 9 bases between them. Germline V CDR1 and CDR2: GTSNPN, SVGIG (reference sequence). The CDR3 protein is CAWSVRLSAFF. The CDR3, as DNA: TGTGCCTGGAGTGTCCGGTTATCAGCTTTCTTT.

The rearrangement uses TRBV7-3 and TRBJ2-1, with 7 bases aligning to TRBD2. Germline values: CDR1 SGHTA, CDR2 FQGTGA. The CDR3 contains 14 residues. Trimming took 2 bases from V and 12 from J; bases not matched to a gene: 10. The CDR3 nucleotides are TGTGCCAGCAGCTTATACGGTGGCCCGGGGGGGCAGTTCTTC. This encodes CASSLYGGPGGQFF.

This sequence joins TRBV15 and TRBJ2-3; the D gene is possibly TRBD2 (5 bases). Looked up from germline, CDR1 is LNHNV and CDR2 is YYDKDF (reference sequence). The CDR3 spans 13 residues. Trimming took off 8 bases at V and 4 bases at J, with 13 bases between the two ends. The CDR3 here is CATRVGAADTQYF. The CDR3, as DNA: TGTGCCACCCGGGTGGGAGCGGCAGATACGCAGTATTTT.